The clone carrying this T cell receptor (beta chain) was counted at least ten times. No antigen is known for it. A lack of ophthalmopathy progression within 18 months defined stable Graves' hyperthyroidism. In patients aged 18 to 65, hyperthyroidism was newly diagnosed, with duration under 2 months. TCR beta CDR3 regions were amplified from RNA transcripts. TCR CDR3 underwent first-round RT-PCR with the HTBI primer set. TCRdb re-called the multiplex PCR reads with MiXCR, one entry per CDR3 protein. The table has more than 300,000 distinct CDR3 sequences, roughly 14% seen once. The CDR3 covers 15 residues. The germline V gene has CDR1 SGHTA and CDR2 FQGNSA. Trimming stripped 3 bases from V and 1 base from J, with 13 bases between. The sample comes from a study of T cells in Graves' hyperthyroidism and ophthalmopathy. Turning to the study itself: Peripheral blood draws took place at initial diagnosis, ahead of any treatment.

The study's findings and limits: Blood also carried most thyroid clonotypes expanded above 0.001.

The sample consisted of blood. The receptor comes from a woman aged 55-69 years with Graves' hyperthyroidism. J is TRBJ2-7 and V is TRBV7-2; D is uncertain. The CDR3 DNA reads TGTGCCAGCAGCTTTGATTCGGAAGCTTCCTACGAGCAGTACTTC. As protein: CASSFDSEASYEQYF.